This T cell receptor (beta chain) was captured by sequencing in a study of blood T cell repertoires in COVID-19. In the study overall: Italy, Spain and the United States were the sources of the convalescent and acute COVID-19 samples. PBMCs, B-cell-depleted T cells, or T cells were the source of the cDNA or gDNA that made up the material.

Donors were grouped by their self-reported clinical history. Libraries were prepared by immunoSEQ multiplex PCR; TCRdb keeps only in-frame clonotypes and omits some of them. This table holds hundreds of thousands of clones, under 90% found once. CDR3 length: 15 residues. Germline V CDR1 and CDR2: KGHSH, LQKENI. The germline V and J ends were trimmed by 4 bases and 3 bases, with 15 bases remaining between them. The chain recombines TRBV18 with TRBJ1-1, with D possibly TRBD1 on 5 matching bases. This TCR was recovered from a man between 60 and 75 years old who had recovered from COVID-19. Specimen: PBMCs or T cells enriched from blood (not recorded which). The CDR3 DNA follows: TGTGCCAGCTCACAAAATGGTGGGGGGGACACTGAAGCTTTCTTT. Protein product: CASSQNGGGDTEAFF.